These 26 T cell receptor beta chains were all obtained from the same sample, sequenced in a study of beta chain features in type 1 diabetes. Since all of the isolated RNA was reverse transcribed, expressed TCRB transcripts were what got sequenced. Data came from immunoSEQ multiplex PCR; TCRdb stores just in-frame clones and leaves some out. The sample comprises about 230,000 clones, around 16% of which are singletons, and approximately 0.087% rests with the top ten. Antigens of these TCRs are unknown. Regarding the study as a whole: Shorter TCRB CDR3s, moderately but significantly so, marked every one of the four CD4+ subsets in Type 1 diabetes patients.

Sequences were obtained from naive CD4+ T cells from blood. These receptors were obtained from a young man with type 1 diabetes.

V usage is TRBV7-2 and J usage is TRBJ2-5; 11 bases are a match to TRBD2. CDR1 is SGHTA and CDR2 is FQGNSA in the germline V gene. The V and J ends lost 5 bases and 3 bases, in that order; junction bases with no gene match: 2. The CDR3 contains 14 residues. CDR3 region: CASSPGLAEETQYF. The CDR3, as DNA: TGTGCCAGCAGCCCGGGACTAGCGGAAGAGACCCAGTACTTC.

V and J are TRBV9 and TRBJ2-7; possibly TRBD1 or TRBD2 for D (5 bases each). CDR1 SGDLS and CDR2 YYNGEE come from the germline V gene. The CDR3 sequence is 18 residues long. Trimming left V 0 bases short and J 1 base short, with 20 bases between. CDR3: CASSVGDPTSSSSYEQYF. In DNA form, the CDR3 reads TGTGCCAGCAGCGTAGGGGACCCCACGTCCTCCTCATCCTACGAGCAGTACTTC.

This clone showed up just a few times. The V call is TRBV29-1, the J call TRBJ2-7; TRBD2 is a possible D gene (5 bases). CDR1 SQVTM and CDR2 ANQGSEA come from the germline V gene. The CDR3 has 12 residues. V shed 6 bases and J shed 7 bases, with 16 bases lying between them. The CDR3 DNA sequence: TGCAGCGTGCTTCCGACCACGGGAGAGCAGTACTTC. Protein sequence: CSVLPTTGEQYF.

J is TRBJ1-4 and V is TRBV30; 7 bases line up with TRBD1. V lost 4 bases to trimming and J lost 8 bases; unmatched junction nucleotides: 7. The CDR3 totals 13 residues. Per germline, CDR1 GTSNPN and CDR2 SVGIG (reference sequence). CDR3 nucleotides: TGTGCCTGGATGCAACAGGGGTGGGAAAAACTGTTTTTT. This gives the protein CAWMQQGWEKLFF.

This clone occurred a few times. V and J are TRBV10-3 and TRBJ2-5; the D is unclear. Looked up from germline, CDR1 is ENHRY and CDR2 is SYGVKD. The CDR3 loop spans 11 amino acids. The germline V and J ends were trimmed by 6 bases and 5 bases, with 7 bases remaining between them. The CDR3, as DNA: TGTGCCATCAGAGGAGCCGAGACCCAGTACTTC. Translated: CAIRGAETQYF.

This clone turned up a few times. This chain uses TRBV28 with TRBJ2-7, with 7 bases lining up with TRBD2. Trimming removed 6 bases from V and 3 bases from J; junction bases left unmatched: 11. Germline CDR1 and CDR2: MDHEN and SYDVKM. This CDR3 has 15 amino acids. The CDR3 DNA reads TGTGCCAGCAGCCCGGGAGGACGGCGAAACTACGAGCAGTACTTC. Translation: CASSPGGRRNYEQYF.

There are a few counts of this clone. V gene TRBV7-2 combines with J gene TRBJ2-5, with a possible D match to TRBD2 (6 bases). This CDR3 contains 17 residues. Between the trimmed V and J ends, which lost 5 bases and 5 bases, there was a span of 24 bases. Germline values: CDR1 SGHTA, CDR2 FQGNSA. The CDR3 DNA sequence: TGTGCCAGCAGCAGCTTAGTGGCGGGGTGGCATGGGGAGACCCAGTACTTC. Protein product: CASSSLVAGWHGETQYF.

This clone was found a few times. V and J are TRBV14 and TRBJ2-5, with 9 bases fitting TRBD2. Germline-derived CDR1 and CDR2 are SGHDN and FVKESK. The V segment lost 6 bases and the J segment 4 bases; nucleotides outside the gene matches: 9. The CDR3 consists of 15 residues. For the CDR3, the DNA is TGTGCCAGCAGATCGGAGCGGGGGGACGGAGAGACCCAGTACTTC. This encodes CASRSERGDGETQYF.

This chain joins TRBV6-5 and TRBJ1-5; no definite D call. This CDR3 comprises 13 residues. V was pared by 0 bases and J by 7 bases, with 7 bases between. The germline CDR1 and CDR2 sequences are MNHEY and SVGAGI. The CDR3 loop reads CASSYSESQPQHF. The CDR3 DNA sequence: TGTGCCAGCAGTTACTCGGAGTCGCAGCCCCAGCATTTT.

The genes are TRBV29-1 and TRBJ2-3; no clear D gene. Germline values: CDR1 SQVTM, CDR2 ANQGSEA. This CDR3 region has 14 residues. V was shortened by 8 bases and J by 2 bases, with 17 bases between the two germline ends. The chain's CDR3 is CSTSLQSYTDTQYF. CDR3 in DNA: TGCAGCACCTCATTACAGTCATACACAGATACGCAGTATTTT.

Here the CDR3 reads CASSLEVGEWETQYF. The CDR3, as DNA: TGTGCCAGCAGCTTAGAAGTTGGAGAGTGGGAGACCCAGTACTTC. The V and J genes are TRBV7-2 and TRBJ2-5; no definite D call. Deletions cut 1 base from V and 5 bases from J, with 14 bases between. CDR1 SGHTA and CDR2 FQGNSA come from the germline V gene. The CDR3 contains 15 residues.

This clone has a handful of counts. This rearrangement joins TRBV15 to TRBJ2-1, with 7 bases fitting TRBD1. Per germline, CDR1 LNHNV and CDR2 YYDKDF (reference sequence). The CDR3 contains 14 residues. The V segment lost 4 bases and the J segment 4 bases; nucleotides outside the gene matches: 4. The CDR3 DNA is TGTGCCACCAGCATGGGACAGCCTTACAATGAGCAGTTCTTC. Its translation is CATSMGQPYNEQFF.

The chain recombines TRBV28 with TRBJ2-5; a possible D gene is TRBD2 (5 bases). The V gene lost 3 bases and the J gene lost 4 bases, with 9 bases spanning the gap. This CDR3 is built from 13 residues. Germline loops: CDR1 MDHEN, CDR2 SYDVKM. The CDR3 reads CASSFGGGETQYF. Written as DNA, the CDR3 is TGTGCCAGCAGTTTTGGAGGAGGAGAGACCCAGTACTTC.

This clone occurred a few times. A read error may account for a junction end that differs from germline. The chain joins TRBV19 to TRBJ1-2; 7 nucleotides align to TRBD1. Germline lookup yields CDR1 LNHDA and CDR2 SQIVND (reference sequence). The length of the CDR3 is 14 residues. The CDR3: CASSANRDSRIRVF. The CDR3, as DNA: TGTGCCAGTAGTGCGAACCGGGACAGCCGGATACGCGTCTTC.

This clone was seen only a few times. The V gene is TRBV9, the J gene TRBJ1-4, with a weak D call TRBD1 (6 bases). This CDR3 contains 15 residues. V was pared by 0 bases and J by 5 bases, with 11 bases between. In germline, CDR1 is SGDLS, CDR2 YYNGEE. CDR3 DNA sequence: TGTGCCAGCAGCGTAGTCGGGACAAAAAATGAAAAACTGTTTTTT. Translating gives CASSVVGTKNEKLFF. Variable domain in full (rest from reference TRBV9 and TRBJ1-4): DSGVTQTPKHLITATGQRVTLRCSPRSGDLSVYWYQQSLDQGLQFLIQYYNGEERAKGNILERFSAQQFPDLHSELNLSSLELGDSALYFCASSVVGTKNEKLFFGSGTQLSVL.

This clone has only a few counts. This sequence joins TRBV15 and TRBJ2-1; TRBD1 is a possible D gene (6 bases). V lost 4 bases to trimming and J lost 2 bases, with 15 bases between them. CDR1 LNHNV and CDR2 YYDKDF come from the germline V gene (reference sequence). The CDR3 runs to 16 residues. The CDR3 loop reads CATSKIRDTAYNEQFF. As DNA, the CDR3 is TGTGCCACCAGCAAGATCCGGGACACGGCCTACAATGAGCAGTTCTTC.

This chain connects TRBV29-1 to TRBJ2-1; 8 nucleotides line up with TRBD1. The CDR3 totals 15 residues. The V segment lost 5 bases and the J segment 8 bases; nucleotides outside the gene matches: 14. CDR1 and CDR2 (germline): SQVTM, ANQGSEA. The CDR3 region is CSVSSRQGYGDEQFF. In nucleotides, the CDR3 is TGCAGCGTTAGTAGTCGACAGGGGTACGGTGATGAGCAGTTCTTC.

The chain couples TRBV7-9 to TRBJ1-1; D is unclear. This CDR3 has 12 amino acids. V was shortened by 1 base and J by 9 bases, with 9 bases between the two germline ends. Germline V gives CDR1 SEHNR, CDR2 FQNEAQ (reference sequence). CDR3 residues: CASSLDQLKAFF. CDR3 nucleotide sequence: TGTGCCAGCAGCTTAGACCAACTGAAAGCTTTCTTT.

This clone was counted between two and nine times. The chain has TRBV29-1 and TRBJ2-3; D remains unclear. Per the germline V gene, CDR1 is SQVTM and CDR2 is ANQGSEA. V was shortened by 2 bases and J by 4 bases, with 1 base between the two germline ends. The CDR3 sequence is 10 residues long. The CDR3 DNA reads TGCAGCGTTGAACCAGATACGCAGTATTTT. This gives the protein CSVEPDTQYF.

This clone was seen a few times. The chain is built from TRBV27 and TRBJ2-5; D not certain. The CDR3 has 15 amino acids. Germline V lookup: CDR1 MNHEY, CDR2 SMNVEV (reference sequence). Trimming shortened V by 0 bases and J by 1 base, and 9 bases separated the two germline ends. The CDR3 DNA reads TGTGCCAGCAGTTTATCTAACGGTTTCCAAGAGACCCAGTACTTC. Amino acid sequence: CASSLSNGFQETQYF.

This chain links TRBV6-6 with TRBJ2-1; D is unresolved. Germline V gene data show CDR1 as MNHNY and CDR2 as SVGAGI (reference sequence). Trimming left V 0 bases short and J 7 bases short, with 4 bases between. The CDR3 runs to 12 residues. The CDR3 sequence is CASSYSNNEQFF. CDR3 DNA: TGTGCCAGCAGTTACTCGAATAATGAGCAGTTCTTC.

J is TRBJ2-7 and V is TRBV14, with TRBD1 matching 9 bases. Germline V CDR1 and CDR2: SGHDN, FVKESK. The CDR3 has 13 residues. With 4 bases clipped from V and 3 bases from J, the junction kept 1 base outside the gene matches. CDR3 sequence: CASSPTGGYEQYF. The CDR3 DNA reads as TGTGCCAGCAGCCCGACAGGGGGCTACGAGCAGTACTTC.

This clone was seen more than once but under ten times. This chain uses TRBV13 with TRBJ2-2; TRBD2 matches 10 bases. Germline CDR1 is PRHDT and CDR2 is FYEKMQ (reference sequence). This CDR3 comprises 16 residues. V was pared by 2 bases and J by 5 bases, with 5 bases of the junction left unmatched. The CDR3 sequence is CASSLMPSGSTGELFF. The DNA of the CDR3 is TGTGCCAGCAGCTTAATGCCTAGCGGGAGTACCGGGGAGCTGTTTTTT.

CDR3 nucleotide sequence: TGCAGCGTTGAGCGGGAGATAGGCTATGAGCAGTTCTTC. This encodes CSVEREIGYEQFF. The chain joins TRBV29-1 to TRBJ2-1; 7 bases map to TRBD2. V shed 3 bases, J shed 8 bases, and the junction held 7 bases outside the gene matches. Per germline, CDR1 SQVTM and CDR2 ANQGSEA. The CDR3 covers 13 residues.

This clone was counted only a few times. V is TRBV4-2 and J is TRBJ2-1; 9 nucleotides align to TRBD2. Losses at the gene ends were 0 bases for V and 2 bases for J; bases not matched to a gene: 2. CDR3 length: 16 amino acids. Per the germline V gene, CDR1 is LGHNA and CDR2 is YNFKEQ. In nucleotides, the CDR3 is TGTGCCAGCAGCCAAGATGCTAGCGGGACCTACAATGAGCAGTTCTTC. Its protein is CASSQDASGTYNEQFF.

V gene TRBV9 combines with J gene TRBJ2-5; TRBD1 aligns across 7 bases. V shed 4 bases and J 4 bases; nucleotides not matched to a gene: 7. Looked up from germline, CDR1 is SGDLS and CDR2 is YYNGEE. The CDR3 covers 14 residues. In DNA, the CDR3 is TGTGCCAGCAGCCGGGACAGATTCAGAGAGACCCAGTACTTC. It is translated as CASSRDRFRETQYF.